The 19 T cell receptor beta chains below all came from one sample that was sequenced in a study of shared clonotypes between healthy human individuals. The naive CD8 subset, CD45RO-negative cells positively selected for CCR7, excluded terminally differentiated effector memory CD45RA+ cells. The protocol was immunoSEQ multiplex PCR, while the TCRdb copy is restricted to in-frame clones and leaves out a portion. The sample holds some 800,000 clones, over 90% seen once. Sequencing input: naive CD8+ T cells sorted from blood. The source of these receptors is a man aged 30 to 39 in good health.

The DNA of the CDR3 is TGTGCCAGCAGCTTTAACGAGGGTTACACCTACGAGCAGTACTTC. Amino acid sequence: CASSFNEGYTYEQYF. The genes are TRBV5-5 and TRBJ2-7; maybe TRBD2 (5 bases). Trimming shortened V by 2 bases and J by 2 bases, and 14 bases separated the two germline ends. The CDR3 sequence is 15 residues long. CDR1 and CDR2 (germline): SGHKS, YYEKEE (reference sequence).

The chain combines TRBV7-9 with TRBJ2-1; D tentatively fits TRBD1 or TRBD2 (5 bases each). V was cut by 0 bases and J by 7 bases, with 13 bases left in between. In germline, CDR1 is SEHNR, CDR2 FQNEAQ (reference sequence). This CDR3 contains 15 residues. CDR3 protein: CASSLANDRGNEQFF. In DNA, the CDR3 is TGTGCCAGCAGCTTAGCGAATGACAGAGGGAATGAGCAGTTCTTC.

This chain uses TRBV11-2 with TRBJ2-7; D may be TRBD1 or TRBD2 (5 bases each). The V and J ends lost 3 bases and 6 bases respectively, with 12 bases between them. In germline, CDR1 is SGHAT, CDR2 FQNNGV. This CDR3 contains 13 residues. The CDR3 bases are TGTGCCAGCAGCTTGGGACCAGTGTTCGAGCAGTACTTC. It yields the protein CASSLGPVFEQYF.

This chain joins TRBV4-1 and TRBJ1-2, with D possibly matching TRBD1 (5 bases). The V gene's germline CDR1 is MGHRA and CDR2 YSYEKL. V was shortened by 1 base and J by 4 bases, with 13 bases between the two germline ends. The length of the CDR3 is 15 residues. CDR3 sequence (DNA): TGCGCCAGCAGCCAAGGTGCCAGCGGGGCCTATGGCTACACCTTC. Translating gives CASSQGASGAYGYTF.

The CDR3 DNA reads TGTGCCAGCAGTTACGATCAGGGAAGATCCTCCTACGAGCAGTACTTC. Translation gives CASSYDQGRSSYEQYF. This chain uses TRBV6-8 with TRBJ2-7; D is possibly TRBD1 (5 bases). From germline, CDR1 is MNHGY and CDR2 SAAAGT. Trimming cost V 2 bases and J 0 bases, with 14 bases left between them. The CDR3 has 16 amino acids.

V is TRBV5-4 and J is TRBJ2-7; TRBD2 aligns across 7 bases. Trimming removed 3 bases from V and 0 bases from J; junction bases left unmatched: 3. CDR1 and CDR2 (germline): SGHNT, YYREEE (reference sequence). The CDR3 has 14 residues. The DNA of the CDR3 is TGTGCCAGCAGCTCTGGCGGGAGCTCCTACGAGCAGTACTTC. Protein product: CASSSGGSSYEQYF.

J is TRBJ2-3 and V is TRBV7-2; 9 nucleotides agree with TRBD2. Germline CDR1 SGHTA, CDR2 FQGNSA. There are 16 residues in the CDR3. V gave up 5 bases and J gave up 4 bases; unmatched junction bases: 10. CDR3 nucleotide sequence: TGTGCCAGCAGCGCTCGAGGCGGGAGGGGGGCAGATACGCAGTATTTT. It translates to CASSARGGRGADTQYF. Full variable domain (outside the CDR3, taken from reference TRBV7-2 and TRBJ2-3): GAGVSQSPSNKVTEKGKDVELRCDPISGHTALYWYRQSLGQGLEFLIYFQGNSAPDKSGLPSDRFSAERTGGSVSTLTIQRTQQEDSAVYLCASSARGGRGADTQYFGPGTRLTVL.

This rearrangement joins TRBV28 to TRBJ1-4; 8 bases fit TRBD1. This CDR3 is 16 amino acids long. CDR1 is MDHEN, CDR2 SYDVKM, per germline. After removal of 5 bases from V and 7 bases from J, the junction contained 12 bases not matched to a gene. This CDR3 reads CASSPDPTGEGEKLFF. CDR3 bases: TGTGCCAGCAGTCCGGACCCGACAGGGGAGGGTGAAAAACTGTTTTTT.

CDR3 DNA: TGTGCCAGCAGCTTAGAAGCTAGCGGAGAGTACCAAGAGACCCAGTACTTC. Translated: CASSLEASGEYQETQYF. This chain joins TRBV7-8 and TRBJ2-5; 7 bases line up with TRBD2. The CDR3 is 17 amino acids. V shed 1 base and J 0 bases; nucleotides not matched to a gene: 8. Germline assignment: CDR1 SGHVS and CDR2 FQNEAQ.

This chain uses TRBV6-1 with TRBJ1-2; D is unclear. V was shortened by 4 bases and J by 8 bases, with 17 bases between the two germline ends. The length of the CDR3 is 14 residues. Germline CDR1 MNHNS, CDR2 SASEGT. For the CDR3, the DNA is TGTGCCAGCAGTGCAGTGTCGAGGGATGGCGGCTACACCTTC. It encodes CASSAVSRDGGYTF.

V and J are TRBV28 and TRBJ1-5, with TRBD1 as a possible D gene (5 bases). Germline lookup yields CDR1 MDHEN and CDR2 SYDVKM. The CDR3 is 17 amino acids. The V gene lost 2 bases and the J gene lost 0 bases, with 14 bases spanning the gap. The CDR3 loop reads CASSLIVGDFSNQPQHF. In DNA, the CDR3 is TGTGCCAGCAGTTTAATCGTGGGGGACTTTAGCAATCAGCCCCAGCATTTT. Full variable domain (outside the CDR3, taken from reference TRBV28 and TRBJ1-5): DVKVTQSSRYLVKRTGEKVFLECVQDMDHENMFWYRQDPGLGLRLIYFSYDVKMKEKGDIPEGYSVSREKKERFSLILESASTNQTSMYLCASSLIVGDFSNQPQHFGDGTRLSIL.

V usage is TRBV13 and J usage is TRBJ2-2, with 8 bases that match TRBD2. There are 15 residues in the CDR3. CDR1 PRHDT and CDR2 FYEKMQ come from the germline V gene (reference sequence). The V gene end was trimmed by 5 bases and the J gene end by 2 bases; junction bases not matched to a gene: 4. This CDR3 is CASSLSGGNTGELFF. DNA for the CDR3: TGTGCCAGCAGCCTCAGCGGGGGAAACACCGGGGAGCTGTTTTTT.

The V call is TRBV29-1, the J call TRBJ2-7; 9 positions agree with TRBD1. The J segment lost 5 bases and the V segment lost 3 bases, leaving 8 bases of the junction unmatched. The CDR3 has 14 residues. Germline-derived CDR1 and CDR2 are SQVTM and ANQGSEA. Here the CDR3 DNA reads TGCAGCGTTGAGAGGTCTACAGGGGGCGACGAGCAGTACTTC. This codes for CSVERSTGGDEQYF.

The chain has TRBV7-3 and TRBJ2-5; 14 bases map to TRBD2. The V segment lost 3 bases and the J segment 5 bases; nucleotides outside the gene matches: 5. This CDR3 is built from 16 residues. Germline V gene lookup returns CDR1 SGHTA and CDR2 FQGTGA. CDR3 region: CASSLGLAGEGETQYF. The CDR3 DNA reads as TGTGCCAGCAGCTTGGGACTAGCGGGAGAAGGGGAGACCCAGTACTTC.

The chain recombines TRBV7-8 with TRBJ1-1, with 7 bases that match TRBD1. CDR1 SGHVS and CDR2 FQNEAQ come from the germline V gene. This CDR3 has 15 amino acids. V lost 2 bases, J lost 3 bases, and 6 bases stayed unmatched. The CDR3 sequence is CASSLSIQGDTEAFF. In DNA form, the CDR3 reads TGTGCCAGCAGCTTATCGATTCAGGGGGACACTGAAGCTTTCTTT.

The rearrangement uses TRBV6-5 and TRBJ2-3; D ambiguous. Trimming left V 0 bases short and J 2 bases short, with 6 bases between. CDR1 and CDR2 (germline): MNHEY, SVGAGI. The CDR3 is made up of 14 amino acids. CDR3 sequence: CASSYSQNTDTQYF. CDR3 DNA: TGTGCCAGCAGTTACTCGCAAAACACAGATACGCAGTATTTT.

The chain couples TRBV6-4 to TRBJ1-5, with D unresolved. Germline V gene lookup returns CDR1 MRHNA and CDR2 SNTAGT. The V end was cut by 0 bases, the J end by 6 bases, with 15 bases between. This CDR3 comprises 16 residues. Here the CDR3 reads CASSDSPGYSSQPQHF. CDR3 sequence (DNA): TGTGCCAGCAGTGACTCGCCAGGCTATTCATCTCAGCCCCAGCATTTT.

Here the CDR3 DNA reads TGTGCCACCAGCAGAGGATCTTCTAGCGGCGGACTGAGCTCCTACAATGAGCAGTTCTTC. The encoded protein is CATSRGSSSGGLSSYNEQFF. The chain recombines TRBV15 with TRBJ2-1; TRBD2 matches 7 bases. The junction had 15 bases not matched to a gene; V was cut back by 1 base and J by 0 bases. This CDR3 contains 20 residues. The germline CDR1 and CDR2 sequences are LNHNV and YYDKDF (reference sequence).

The gene calls are TRBV29-1 and TRBJ1-1, with a possible D match to TRBD1 (6 bases). Trimming took off 6 bases at V and 7 bases at J, with 15 bases between the two ends. CDR3 length: 12 amino acids. The germline V gene has CDR1 SQVTM and CDR2 ANQGSEA. CDR3 nucleotide sequence: TGCAGCGTGCAACAGGGAGAGGGTGAAGCTTTCTTT. As protein: CSVQQGEGEAFF.